These 17 T cell receptor beta chains came from one sample sequenced in a study of blood T cell repertoires in COVID-19. Produced via immunoSEQ multiplex PCR; TCRdb's table is partial and in-frame only. The repertoire has about 140,000 clones, 86% of them found once; the top ten carry less than 5.5%. The source material was PBMCs or T cells enriched from blood (not recorded which). Every receptor here comes from a man aged 50-60 years who had recovered from COVID-19.

V gene TRBV6-5 combines with J gene TRBJ1-1; D is unresolved. Germline V lookup: CDR1 MNHEY, CDR2 SVGAGI. V was shortened by 7 bases and J by 4 bases, with 7 bases between the two germline ends. CDR3 length equals 11 residues. This CDR3 is CASTIITEAFF. The CDR3 bases are TGTGCCAGCACCATCATCACTGAAGCTTTCTTT.

The gene calls are TRBV28 and TRBJ1-2; D is perhaps TRBD1 (6 bases). V was pared by 5 bases and J by 1 base, with 11 bases between. Germline V gene lookup returns CDR1 MDHEN and CDR2 SYDVKM. The CDR3 has 14 amino acids. CDR3 residues: CASSLGHRNYGYTF. As DNA, the CDR3 is TGTGCCAGCAGTCTGGGACACCGTAACTATGGCTACACCTTC.

The chain recombines TRBV12-5 with TRBJ1-2; perhaps TRBD1 as D (6 bases). CDR3 length: 12 residues. V lost 7 bases to trimming and J lost 8 bases, with 14 bases between them. Germline V CDR1 and CDR2: LGHNT, FRNRAP. The CDR3 is CASALQGLGYTF. The CDR3 nucleotides read TGTGCTAGTGCCTTACAGGGCCTCGGCTACACCTTC.

The count of this clone is one. The chain links TRBV7-2 to TRBJ2-3; 15 bases line up with TRBD2. CDR3 length equals 19 residues. V was clipped by 5 bases and J by 2 bases; unmatched bases: 11. Germline CDR1 reads SGHTA; CDR2 reads FQGNSA. The CDR3 protein is CASSPRNGLAGGITDTQYF. CDR3 in DNA: TGTGCCAGCAGCCCCCGGAACGGACTAGCGGGAGGGATCACAGATACGCAGTATTTT.

This chain links TRBV18 with TRBJ2-6; 7 bases line up with TRBD2. Germline V gene lookup returns CDR1 KGHSH and CDR2 LQKENI. CDR3 length: 17 amino acids. The J segment lost 4 bases and the V segment lost 1 base, leaving 7 bases of the junction unmatched. In DNA, the CDR3 is TGTGCCAGCTCACCACTGATCGGGGGGACCGGGGCCAACGTCCTGACTTTC. Translation gives CASSPLIGGTGANVLTF. Complete variable domain (other parts from reference TRBV18 and TRBJ2-6): NAGVMQNPRHLVRRRGQEARLRCSPMKGHSHVYWYRQLPEEGLKFMVYLQKENIIDESGMPKERFSAEFPKEGPSILRIQQVVRGDSAAYFCASSPLIGGTGANVLTFGAGSRLTVL.

Note on this clone: At one end, the junction sequence differs from germline, possibly due to a read error. V usage is TRBV10-3 and J usage is TRBJ2-3; D is unclear. Germline V gene sequence: CDR1 ENHRY, CDR2 SYGVKD. CDR3 length: 11 residues. CDR3 region: CAISENDTPNF. CDR3 in DNA: TGTGCCATCAGTGAGAACGATACACCGAATTTT.

This rearrangement joins TRBV24-1 to TRBJ2-1, with D uncertain. This CDR3 contains 17 residues. V was pared by 3 bases and J by 1 base, with 15 bases between. CDR1 KGHDR and CDR2 SFDVKD come from the germline V gene. CDR3 nucleotides: TGTGCCACCAGTGATCCGCTGGCGGCCCCTTCCTACAATGAGCAGTTCTTC. Encoded protein: CATSDPLAAPSYNEQFF.

Only one count was recorded for this clone. V is TRBV7-9 and J is TRBJ2-5; 10 nucleotides agree with TRBD1. The germline V gene has CDR1 SEHNR and CDR2 FQNEAQ (reference sequence). Unmatched junction bases numbered 10, after V lost 7 bases and J lost 5 bases. The CDR3 sequence is 15 residues long. CDR3 protein: CASTTRQGALETQYF. CDR3 bases: TGTGCCAGCACCACTCGACAGGGGGCTTTGGAGACCCAGTACTTC. The entire variable domain, with the rest obtained from reference TRBV7-9 and TRBJ2-5, is as follows: DTGVSQNPRHKITKRGQNVTFRCDPISEHNRLYWYRQTLGQGPEFLTYFQNEAQLEKSRLLSDRFSAERPKGSFSTLEIQRTEQGDSAMYLCASTTRQGALETQYFGPGTRLLVL.

The chain carries TRBV27 and TRBJ2-2; maybe TRBD2 (6 bases). The CDR3 has 15 amino acids. The V end lost 5 bases, the J end lost 4 bases, and 14 bases lay between the germline ends. CDR1 and CDR2 from the germline V gene are MNHEY and SMNVEV (reference sequence). The DNA of the CDR3 is TGTGCCAGCAGTCCCCAGCGGGTGGGCACCGGGGAGCTGTTTTTT. It specifies CASSPQRVGTGELFF.

V gene TRBV14 combines with J gene TRBJ2-6; 7 bases match TRBD2. The trim removed 0 bases at V and 0 bases at J, leaving 8 bases unmatched. Germline-derived CDR1 and CDR2 are SGHDN and FVKESK. This CDR3 comprises 19 residues. CDR3 nucleotide sequence: TGTGCCAGCAGCCAAGAGTCGGGGGGTTTCAGCTCTGGGGCCAACGTCCTGACTTTC. It translates to CASSQESGGFSSGANVLTF.

This clone turned up a few times. The chain carries TRBV5-6 and TRBJ2-4; 7 nucleotides line up with TRBD2. V was pared by 7 bases and J by 1 base, with 8 bases of the junction left unmatched. The germline V gene has CDR1 SGHDT and CDR2 YYEEEE. The CDR3 is 15 amino acids. The CDR3 coding sequence is TGTGCCAGCTTTCTCTTGACTAGCGCCAAAAACATTCAGTACTTC. It codes for CASFLLTSAKNIQYF.

The chain combines TRBV5-1 with TRBJ2-5; TRBD2 might be the D (5 bases). Trimming left V 1 base short and J 2 bases short, with 12 bases between. The germline V gene has CDR1 SGHRS and CDR2 YFSETQ. The CDR3 sequence is 15 residues long. The CDR3 spells CASSLSGWEQETQYF. In DNA form, the CDR3 reads TGCGCCAGCAGCTTGTCGGGGTGGGAACAAGAGACCCAGTACTTC.

This chain joins TRBV2 and TRBJ2-5; 12 bases are a match to TRBD2. CDR3 length: 16 residues. V was pared by 4 bases and J by 4 bases, with 7 bases of the junction left unmatched. Germline CDR1 reads SNHLY; CDR2 reads FYNNEI. The CDR3 is CASSAWTSGDPETQYF. For the CDR3, the DNA is TGTGCCAGCAGTGCGTGGACTAGCGGGGACCCAGAGACCCAGTACTTC.

The rearrangement joins TRBV5-1 to TRBJ1-4, with TRBD1 matching over 9 bases. The length of the CDR3 is 15 residues. Germline values: CDR1 SGHRS, CDR2 YFSETQ. The V and J ends lost 2 bases and 8 bases, in that order; junction bases with no gene match: 7. CDR3 coding DNA: TGCGCCAGCAGCTTCACCGGGACAGGGAAAGAAAAACTGTTTTTT. This codes for CASSFTGTGKEKLFF.

The genes are TRBV15 and TRBJ1-3, with D perhaps matching TRBD1 (6 bases). Trimming took off 5 bases at V and 8 bases at J, with 13 bases between the two ends. Germline lookup yields CDR1 LNHNV and CDR2 YYDKDF (reference sequence). There are 13 residues in the CDR3. The CDR3 nucleotides read TGTGCCACCAGCCAGAGGGGGTTGGACACCATATATTTT. It is translated as CATSQRGLDTIYF.

The chain links TRBV25-1 to TRBJ2-7; TRBD1 aligns across 8 bases. The CDR3 consists of 15 residues. The V gene end was trimmed by 1 base and the J gene end by 1 base; junction bases not matched to a gene: 3. Per the germline V gene, CDR1 is MGHDK and CDR2 is SYGVNS. This chain's CDR3 is CASSEWGTGSYEQYF. The CDR3 DNA reads TGTGCCAGCAGTGAATGGGGGACAGGTTCCTACGAGCAGTACTTC.

There are a few counts of this clone. The chain links TRBV7-6 to TRBJ2-2; weak D call: TRBD1 (7 bases). The CDR3 contains 14 residues. The V and J ends lost 5 bases and 8 bases respectively, with 15 bases between them. Per germline, CDR1 SGHVS and CDR2 FNYEAQ. The CDR3 spells CASSLGQAGGELFF. The CDR3 DNA reads as TGTGCCAGCAGCCTCGGACAGGCGGGAGGGGAGCTGTTTTTT. The whole variable domain, filled in from reference TRBV7-6 and TRBJ2-2, reads GAGVSQSPRYKVTKRGQDVALRCDPISGHVSLYWYRQALGQGPEFLTYFNYEAQQDKSGLPNDRFSAERPEGSISTLTIQRTEQRDSAMYRCASSLGQAGGELFFGEGSRLTVL.